A selection of T cell receptor beta chains follows, all from one sample in a study of cytomegalovirus exposure and HLA in healthy donors. Measured with immunoSEQ multiplex PCR; TCRdb has only the in-frame clones, and not every one. Of fewer than 60,000 clones listed, about 80% are singletons. Sequenced input: PBMCs. These receptors were obtained from a man in his fifties or sixties in good health and CMV-seronegative. Both conserved end residues are part of each CDR3. A D gene is named only where the DNA matches it firmly. Expanded clones get a size class; other rows say once, few or many, or leave the size out.

clone_size j_call v_call d_call cdr3_nt cdr3_aa
few TRBJ2-3 TRBV5-1 TRBD1 TGCGCCAGCAGCCTCCTGACCGCCGGGACAGAAAGCACAGATACGCAGTATTTT CASSLLTAGTESTDTQYF
. TRBJ2-1 TRBV19 TRBD2 TGTGCCAGTAGTTCCGGGAGGACACCTAAGCAGTTCTTC CASSSGRTPKQFF
. TRBJ1-4 TRBV29-1 . TGCAGCGTGGGAGCTGACGCAACTAATGAAAAACTGTTTTTT CSVGADATNEKLFF
few TRBJ2-7 TRBV9 . TGTGCCAGCAGCCCAAGCTCCATGGGCGGGGCCGAGCAGTACTTC CASSPSSMGGAEQYF
. TRBJ1-3 TRBV28 . TGTGCCAGCAGTTTACATTCTGCGGGGAACTCTGGAAACACCATATATTTT CASSLHSAGNSGNTIYF
. TRBJ2-7 TRBV6-6 TRBD2 TGTGCCAGCCTTTCTGGGACTAGCACCTACGAGCAGTACTTC CASLSGTSTYEQYF
few TRBJ1-1 TRBV27 . TGTGCCAGCAGACGGGGGAGGGGGAACACTGAAGCTTTCTTT CASRRGRGNTEAFF
. TRBJ1-2 TRBV7-9 TRBD1 TGTGCCAGCAGCTTAGTCGGACAGGGTTATGGCTACACCTTC CASSLVGQGYGYTF
. TRBJ1-3 TRBV15 . TGTGCCACCAGGTCAGGATCTGGAAACACCATATATTTT CATRSGSGNTIYF
. TRBJ2-2 TRBV7-9 TRBD1 TGTGCCAGCAGCTTACGCACAGGGGGCCGAACCACCGGGGAGCTGTTTTTT CASSLRTGGRTTGELFF
. TRBJ2-7 TRBV15 . TGTGCCACCAGCAGAGGAGGGCAGGGGCTCTACGAGCAGTACTTC CATSRGGQGLYEQYF
. TRBJ2-5 TRBV5-1 TRBD1 TGCGCCAGCAGCTTTGTCCAGGGGGCGGGAGAGACCCAGTACTTC CASSFVQGAGETQYF
. TRBJ2-6 TRBV2 TRBD1 TGTGCCAGAGGGACAGCCTCTGGGGCCAACGTCCTGACTTTC CARGTASGANVLTF
. TRBJ2-3 TRBV11-2 TRBD1 TGTGCCAGCAGCTTAGATGGGACAGGGTGGTCAGATACGCAGTATTTT CASSLDGTGWSDTQYF
. TRBJ1-6 TRBV18 . TGTGCCAGCTCACCCAAGACAGTAGGGGATTCACCCCTCCACTTT CASSPKTVGDSPLHF
. TRBJ1-5 TRBV5-6 . TGTGCCAGCAGCTTACAGGTTGGGCAGCCCCAGCATTTT CASSLQVGQPQHF
. TRBJ1-5 TRBV7-9 . TGTGCCAGCAGCTCACCGACAGAGAGCAATCAGCCCCAGCATTTT CASSSPTESNQPQHF
few TRBJ1-1 TRBV12-5 . TGTGCTAGTGGTTTTAGGGGTGAAGCTTTCTTT CASGFRGEAFF
. TRBJ2-5 TRBV27 TRBD1 TGTGCCAGCAGGAGGATGACAGGGGAGGTGGGAGAGACCCAGTACTTC CASRRMTGEVGETQYF
. TRBJ2-7 TRBV2 TRBD1 TGTGCCAGCAACGACAGGGCTTCCTACGAGCAGTACTTC CASNDRASYEQYF
. TRBJ1-2 TRBV6-4 . TGTGCCAGCCCCCCCAGCCCCAGGCATAACTATGGCTACACCTTC CASPPSPRHNYGYTF
. TRBJ2-7 TRBV6-4 . TGTGCCAGCAGTGCGGTCTACGAGCAGTACTTC CASSAVYEQYF
. TRBJ2-5 TRBV28 . TGTGCCAGCAGTTCTATGGAGACCCAGTACTTC CASSSMETQYF
. TRBJ1-2 TRBV7-8 . TGTGCCAGCAGCCCGCAGGGCCGTTTCGGCTACACCTTC CASSPQGRFGYTF
. TRBJ2-7 TRBV2 . TGTGCCAGCAGCGACATTTACGAGCAGTACTTC CASSDIYEQYF
. TRBJ2-5 TRBV4-2 . TGTGCCAGCAGCCAAGACCAGCTAGCATCGGGGACCCAGTACTTC CASSQDQLASGTQYF
few TRBJ1-1 TRBV6-5 . TGTGCCAGCAGTTACTCGAATCGGGGTTACACTGAAGCTTTCTTT CASSYSNRGYTEAFF
few TRBJ2-7 TRBV5-5 TRBD1 TGTGCCAGCAGCTTGGGAACAGGGGCCTACGAGCAGTACTTC CASSLGTGAYEQYF
. TRBJ2-7 TRBV5-1 . TGCGCCAGCAGCTTGATGACCGGACAGCACTACGAGCAGTACTTC CASSLMTGQHYEQYF
once TRBJ2-7 TRBV11-1 TRBD1 TGTGCCAGCAGCCCGGACAGGGGGCACTCCTACGAGCAGTACTTC CASSPDRGHSYEQYF
once TRBJ1-4 TRBV2 . TGTGCCAGCAGTTTGAAGAGCGGTGAAAAACTGTTTTTT CASSLKSGEKLFF
. TRBJ2-1 TRBV2 TRBD1 TGTGCCAGCAGTGACAGGGGGACCTACAATGAGCAGTTCTTC CASSDRGTYNEQFF
. TRBJ1-2 TRBV9 TRBD1 TGTGCCAGCAGCGTACAGGGGGCAAGTGGCTACACCTTC CASSVQGASGYTF
. TRBJ1-5 TRBV2 . TGTGCCAGCAGTAAGGACAGCTATAGCAATCAGCCCCAGCATTTT CASSKDSYSNQPQHF
. TRBJ2-1 TRBV4-1 TRBD1 TGCGCCAGCAGCCAAGGCGGACAGGGCTTGGGTGAGCAGTTCTTC CASSQGGQGLGEQFF
. TRBJ2-1 TRBV4-1 . TGCGCCAGCAGCCAAGGTTGGGGGGGGCAGCAGTTCTTC CASSQGWGGQQFF
once TRBJ1-6 TRBV4-1 . TGCGCCAGCAGCCAAGGGCTGGCACCCCTCCACTTT CASSQGLAPLHF
. TRBJ2-7 TRBV10-2 . TGCGCCAGCAGTGATCAGGGGCTGGGGTCCGACGAGCAGTACTTC CASSDQGLGSDEQYF
. TRBJ1-4 TRBV19 . TGTGCCAGTAGCCCCATTCGGGGGGCAAATGAAAAACTGTTTTTT CASSPIRGANEKLFF
. TRBJ2-2 TRBV5-1 TRBD1 TGCGCCAGCAGCAAGGGACAGGATACGAGCACCGGGGAGCTGTTTTTT CASSKGQDTSTGELFF